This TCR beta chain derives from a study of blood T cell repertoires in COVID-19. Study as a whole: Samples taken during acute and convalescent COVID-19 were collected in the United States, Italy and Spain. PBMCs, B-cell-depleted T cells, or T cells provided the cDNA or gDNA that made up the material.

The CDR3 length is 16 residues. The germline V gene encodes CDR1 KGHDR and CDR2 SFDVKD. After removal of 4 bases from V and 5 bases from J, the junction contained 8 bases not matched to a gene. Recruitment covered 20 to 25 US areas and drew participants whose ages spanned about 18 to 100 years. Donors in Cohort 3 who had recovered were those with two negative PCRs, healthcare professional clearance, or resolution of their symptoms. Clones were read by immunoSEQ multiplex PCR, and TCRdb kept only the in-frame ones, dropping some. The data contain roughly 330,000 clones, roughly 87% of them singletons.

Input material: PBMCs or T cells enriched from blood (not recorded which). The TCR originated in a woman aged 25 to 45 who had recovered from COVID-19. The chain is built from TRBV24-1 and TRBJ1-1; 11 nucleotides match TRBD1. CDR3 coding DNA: TGTGCCACCAGTGAGACGGGACAGGGGGACGGAACTGAAGCTTTCTTT. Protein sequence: CATSETGQGDGTEAFF.